The entry that follows covers one T cell receptor (beta chain) sequence. The CDR3 length is 15 residues. Germline V gene lookup returns CDR1 MGHRA and CDR2 YSYEKL. With V trimmed by 3 bases and J by 8 bases, 6 bases remained unmatched. The sample comes from a study of blood T cell repertoires in COVID-19. Two negative PCRs, clearance, or symptom resolution had been documented for recovered Cohort 3 donors. The table came from immunoSEQ multiplex PCR; TCRdb's copy has only in-frame clones and leaves some out. The sample records around 390,000 clones, 85% to 90% being singletons. V usage is TRBV4-1 and J usage is TRBJ2-1; 11 positions agree with TRBD2. The receptor was isolated from a woman in her forties or fifties who had recovered from COVID-19. Sequenced material: PBMCs or T cells enriched from blood (not recorded which). The chain's CDR3 is CASSQGLAVWDEQFF. The CDR3 DNA sequence: TGCGCCAGCAGCCAGGGACTAGCGGTGTGGGATGAGCAGTTCTTC.